This TCR beta chain is drawn from a study of blood T cell repertoires in COVID-19. Those enrolled, adults aged roughly 18 to 100 years, came from about two dozen US areas. The CDR3 contains 12 residues. V was cut by 3 bases and J by 10 bases, with 12 bases left in between. The germline V gene encodes CDR1 KGHSH and CDR2 LQKENI. Only in-frame clones appear in the TCRdb table, and some are missing; sequencing was by immunoSEQ multiplex PCR. The sample lists roughly 250,000 clones, roughly 87% occurring once. Sequencing was done on a sample of PBMCs or T cells enriched from blood (not recorded which). This TCR was sampled from a woman aged 25 to 39 with acute COVID-19. The chain combines TRBV18 with TRBJ1-2; D might be TRBD1 (5 bases). CDR3 amino acids: CASSPGAWDYTF. CDR3 DNA sequence: TGTGCCAGCTCACCTGGGGCCTGGGACTACACCTTC.